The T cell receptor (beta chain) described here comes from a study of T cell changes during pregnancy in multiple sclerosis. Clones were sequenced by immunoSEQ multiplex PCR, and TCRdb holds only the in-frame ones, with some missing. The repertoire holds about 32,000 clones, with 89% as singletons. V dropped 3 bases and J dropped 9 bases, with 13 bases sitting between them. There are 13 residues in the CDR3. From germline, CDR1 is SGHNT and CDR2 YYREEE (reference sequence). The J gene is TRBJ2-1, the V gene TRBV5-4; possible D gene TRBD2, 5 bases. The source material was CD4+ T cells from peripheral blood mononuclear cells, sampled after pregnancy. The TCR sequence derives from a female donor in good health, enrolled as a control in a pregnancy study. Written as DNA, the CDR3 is TGTGCCAGCAGCTCCCCCCCGGGGTTTGAGCAGTTCTTC. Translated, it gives CASSSPPGFEQFF.